What follows are 4 T cell receptor beta chains derived from one specimen sequenced in a study of T cell clonality in common variable immunodeficiency. Some clones are missing from TCRdb's copy, which holds only in-frame ones; the method was immunoSEQ multiplex PCR. The repertoire yields around 34,000 clones, none seen only once; the top ten contain 0.95%. Sequencing was carried out using peripheral blood mononuclear cells. The receptors shown here come from a person between 18 and 75 years old in good health.

This clone was counted at least ten times. CDR3 amino acids: CSASGQNEQYF. Incomplete CDR3 DNA: TGCAGTGCTAGTGGGCAGAACGAG. The chain carries TRBV20-1 and TRBJ2-7; D remains ambiguous. Read data end 3 residues before the CDR3 end; the end is taken from the germline J gene. Between the trimmed V and J ends, which lost 3 bases and 5 bases, there was a span of 8 bases. The V gene's germline CDR1 is DFQATT and CDR2 SNEGSKA (reference sequence). The CDR3 totals 11 residues.

This clone was seen repeatedly, ten times or more. The CDR3 goes on 3 residues after the read ends, and that part is filled in from the germline J gene. The gene calls are TRBV19 and TRBJ2-2, with D unclear. The CDR3 is made up of 14 amino acids. Between the trimmed V and J ends, which lost 1 base and 4 bases, there was a span of 7 bases. Germline CDR1 reads LNHDA; CDR2 reads SQIVND (reference sequence). The sequenced CDR3 bases are TGTGCCAGTAGTATAGTTGCCGGCACCGGGGAG. Residues: CASSIVAGTGE. The CDR3 in full is CASSIVAGTGELFF.

This clone appeared many times. The read ends 3 residues shy of where the CDR3 ends; the end is completed using the germline J gene. V is TRBV5-1 and J is TRBJ1-2; TRBD1 agrees at 9 bases. Germline trimming cut 0 bases from V and 5 bases from J; bases unmatched to any gene: 5. From germline, CDR1 is SGHRS and CDR2 YFSETQ. This CDR3 is built from 15 residues. CDR3 DNA (partial): TGCGCCAGCAGCTTGGACGGGACAGGGAAGTATGGC. Protein sequence: CASSLDGTGKYG. The full CDR3 protein is CASSLDGTGKYGYTF.

This clone was counted at least ten times. The CDR3 here is CASSRQGMNTEAFF. The covered CDR3 bases are TGTGCCAGTAGTAGACAGGGTATGAACACTGAA. J is TRBJ1-1 and V is TRBV19; the match to TRBD1 covers 7 bases. The read gets to within 3 residues of the CDR3 end, and the germline J gene fills in the rest. CDR1 LNHDA and CDR2 SQIVND come from the germline V gene (reference sequence). V lost 4 bases and J lost 0; bases outside the gene matches: 2. This CDR3 has 14 amino acids.